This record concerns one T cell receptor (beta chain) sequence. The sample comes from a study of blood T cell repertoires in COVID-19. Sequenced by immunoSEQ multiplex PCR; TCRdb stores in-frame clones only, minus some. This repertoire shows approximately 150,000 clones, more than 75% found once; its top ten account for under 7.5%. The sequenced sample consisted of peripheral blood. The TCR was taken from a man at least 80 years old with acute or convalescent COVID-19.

CDR3 amino acids: CASSLEPQGDNQPQHF. The CDR3, as DNA: TGCGCCAGCAGCTTGGAGCCACAGGGGGACAATCAGCCCCAGCATTTT. The chain has TRBV5-1 and TRBJ1-5; TRBD1 aligns across 8 bases. V lost 0 bases, J lost 3 bases, and 5 bases stayed unmatched. This CDR3 has 16 residues. Germline V lookup: CDR1 SGHRS, CDR2 YFSETQ.